This T cell receptor beta chain was sequenced for a study of blood T cell repertoires in COVID-19. TCRdb's copy holds only in-frame clones and misses some; the assay was immunoSEQ multiplex PCR. The top ten hold around 9.8% of the sample, which has approximately 140,000 clones, around 83% seen once. The clonotype comes from a man aged 35-49 years with active or convalescent COVID-19. Input material: peripheral blood.

The CDR3 region is CASSSGLAGADTQYF. CDR3 sequence (DNA): TGTGCCAGCAGCTCGGGACTAGCGGGGGCAGATACGCAGTATTTT. V usage is TRBV7-3 and J usage is TRBJ2-3, with 14 bases identical to TRBD2. The CDR3 has 15 residues. V shed 4 bases, J shed 4 bases, and the junction held 1 base outside the gene matches. From germline, CDR1 is SGHTA and CDR2 FQGTGA.